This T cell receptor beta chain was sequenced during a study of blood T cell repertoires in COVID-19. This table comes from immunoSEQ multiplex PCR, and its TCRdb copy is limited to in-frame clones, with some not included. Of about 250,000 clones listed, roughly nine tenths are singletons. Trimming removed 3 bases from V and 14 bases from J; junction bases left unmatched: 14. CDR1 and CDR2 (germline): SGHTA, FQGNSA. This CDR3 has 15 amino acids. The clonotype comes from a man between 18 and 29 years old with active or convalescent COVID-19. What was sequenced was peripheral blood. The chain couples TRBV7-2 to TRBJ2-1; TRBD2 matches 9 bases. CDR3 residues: CASSFERTSGWGKFF. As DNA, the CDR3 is TGTGCCAGCAGCTTTGAGCGAACTAGCGGGTGGGGGAAGTTCTTC.